A few counts support the clone carrying this T cell receptor beta chain. Its cognate antigen is unknown. The record originates from a study of cytomegalovirus exposure and HLA in healthy donors. Study-level background: In an early release, HLA-typed donors contributed 80 million to 95 million unique TCR sequences.

Study results and limitations: In a later analysis, common viral pathogens appeared linked to several of the most significant clusters.

Donors sampled were nominally healthy, though unrecorded immune exposures were likely. Primers: 60 Vbeta forward and 13 Jbeta reverse. TCRdb's table, derived via immunoSEQ multiplex PCR, lists solely in-frame clones and lacks some. Altogether about 160,000 clones are present, roughly 90% being singletons, with the ten largest covering about 2%. The sequencing sample was made of PBMCs. The receptor's source is a woman in her late teens or twenties in good health and CMV-seronegative.

In DNA, the CDR3 is TGCGCCAGCAGCTTTGGACAGGACACAGATACGCAGTATTTT. This sequence encodes CASSFGQDTDTQYF. The chain couples TRBV5-1 to TRBJ2-3; 7 bases align to TRBD1. CDR1 is SGHRS and CDR2 is YFSETQ in the germline V gene. The junction had 2 bases not matched to a gene; V was cut back by 2 bases and J by 2 bases. This CDR3 is built from 14 residues.